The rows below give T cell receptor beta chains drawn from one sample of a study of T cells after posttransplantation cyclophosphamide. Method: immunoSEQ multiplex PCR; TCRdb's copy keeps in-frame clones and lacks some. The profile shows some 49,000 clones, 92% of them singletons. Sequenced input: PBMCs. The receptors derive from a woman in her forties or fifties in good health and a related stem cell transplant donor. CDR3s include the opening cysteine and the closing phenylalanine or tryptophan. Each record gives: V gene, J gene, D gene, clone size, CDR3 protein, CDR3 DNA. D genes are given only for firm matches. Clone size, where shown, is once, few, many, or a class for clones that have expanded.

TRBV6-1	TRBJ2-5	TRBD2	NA	CASSEVLAVGGTQYF	TGTGCCAGCAGTGAAGTACTAGCGGTAGGGGGGACCCAGTACTTC
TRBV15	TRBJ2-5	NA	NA	CATSMGPQETQYF	TGTGCCACCAGCATGGGGCCCCAAGAGACCCAGTACTTC
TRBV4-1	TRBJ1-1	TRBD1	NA	CASSQPRDRGDTEAFF	TGCGCCAGCAGCCAACCCCGAGACAGGGGGGACACTGAAGCTTTCTTT
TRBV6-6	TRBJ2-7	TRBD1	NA	CASSQGTGPDPYEQYF	TGTGCCAGCAGTCAAGGGACAGGGCCTGATCCCTACGAGCAGTACTTC
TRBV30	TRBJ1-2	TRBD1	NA	CAWSGGSGYTF	TGTGCCTGGTCAGGGGGTTCTGGCTACACCTTC
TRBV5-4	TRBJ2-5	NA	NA	CASSLADIQETQYF	TGTGCCAGCAGCTTGGCCGACATACAAGAGACCCAGTACTTC
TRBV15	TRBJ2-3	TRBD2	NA	CATSRDRSASGGAVADTQYF	TGTGCCACCAGCAGAGATCGATCGGCTAGCGGGGGGGCAGTCGCAGATACGCAGTATTTT
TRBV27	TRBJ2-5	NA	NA	CASRPTPGRSQETQYF	TGTGCCAGCAGACCGACGCCCGGGAGAAGCCAAGAGACCCAGTACTTC
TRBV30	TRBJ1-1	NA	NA	CAWAGSNTEAFF	TGTGCCTGGGCCGGGAGCAACACTGAAGCTTTCTTT
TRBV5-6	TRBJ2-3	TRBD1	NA	CASSRGQRTDTQYF	TGTGCCAGCAGCCGGGGACAGCGCACAGATACGCAGTATTTT
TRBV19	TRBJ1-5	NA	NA	CASSMKGNQPQHF	TGTGCCAGTAGTATGAAGGGGAATCAGCCCCAGCATTTT
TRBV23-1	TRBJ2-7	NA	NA	CASSLNTQGYEQYF	TGCGCCAGCAGTCTCAATACCCAGGGCTACGAGCAGTACTTC
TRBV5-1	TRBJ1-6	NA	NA	CASSEDMGPLHF	TGCGCCAGCAGCGAGGACATGGGTCCCCTCCACTTT
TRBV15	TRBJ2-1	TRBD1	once	CATSRDRGPSYNEQFF	TGTGCCACCAGCAGAGACAGGGGGCCCTCTTACAATGAGCAGTTCTTC
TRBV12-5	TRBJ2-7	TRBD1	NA	CASGPGQGGHEQYF	TGTGCTAGTGGTCCTGGACAGGGGGGGCACGAGCAGTACTTC